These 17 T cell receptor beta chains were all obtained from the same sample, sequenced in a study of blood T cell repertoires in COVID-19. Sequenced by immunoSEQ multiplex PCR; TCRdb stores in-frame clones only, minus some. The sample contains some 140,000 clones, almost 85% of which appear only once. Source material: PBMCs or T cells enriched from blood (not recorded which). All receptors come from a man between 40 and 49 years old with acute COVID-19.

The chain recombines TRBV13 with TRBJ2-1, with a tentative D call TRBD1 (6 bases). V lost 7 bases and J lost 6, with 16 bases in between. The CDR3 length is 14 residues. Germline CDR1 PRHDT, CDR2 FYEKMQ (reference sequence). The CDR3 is CASTLWGPANEQFF. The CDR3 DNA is TGTGCCAGCACCCTATGGGGGCCGGCCAATGAGCAGTTCTTC.

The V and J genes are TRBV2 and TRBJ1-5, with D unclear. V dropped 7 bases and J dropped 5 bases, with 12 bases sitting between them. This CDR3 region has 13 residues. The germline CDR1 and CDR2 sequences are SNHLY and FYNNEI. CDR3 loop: CASMSGKYQPQHF. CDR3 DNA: TGTGCCAGCATGAGCGGAAAGTATCAGCCCCAGCATTTT.

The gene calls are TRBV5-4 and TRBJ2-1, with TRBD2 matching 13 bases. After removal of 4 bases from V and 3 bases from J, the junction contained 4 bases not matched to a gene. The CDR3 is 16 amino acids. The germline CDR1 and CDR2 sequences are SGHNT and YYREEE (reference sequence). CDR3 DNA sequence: TGTGCCAGCAGCCCCCGGACTAGCGGGAGCTACAATGAGCAGTTCTTC. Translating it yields CASSPRTSGSYNEQFF.

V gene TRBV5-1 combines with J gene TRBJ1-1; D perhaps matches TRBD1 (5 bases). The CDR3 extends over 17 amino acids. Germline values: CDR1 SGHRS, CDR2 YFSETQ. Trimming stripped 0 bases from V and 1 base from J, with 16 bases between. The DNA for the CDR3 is TGCGCCAGCAGCTTGGCCCCAATTAGGACAAGGAACACTGAAGCTTTCTTT. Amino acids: CASSLAPIRTRNTEAFF.

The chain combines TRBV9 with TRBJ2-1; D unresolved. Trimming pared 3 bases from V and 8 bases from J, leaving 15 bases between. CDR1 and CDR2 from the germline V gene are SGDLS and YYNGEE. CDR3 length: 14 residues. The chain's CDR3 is CASSALSSVDEQFF. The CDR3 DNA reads TGTGCCAGCAGCGCCCTCTCGTCAGTCGATGAGCAGTTCTTC.

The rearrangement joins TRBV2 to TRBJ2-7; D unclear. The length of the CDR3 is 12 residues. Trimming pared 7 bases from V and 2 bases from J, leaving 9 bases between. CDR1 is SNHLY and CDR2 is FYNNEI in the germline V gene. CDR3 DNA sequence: TGTGCCAGCAAACCTAATACCTACGAGCAGTACTTC. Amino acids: CASKPNTYEQYF.

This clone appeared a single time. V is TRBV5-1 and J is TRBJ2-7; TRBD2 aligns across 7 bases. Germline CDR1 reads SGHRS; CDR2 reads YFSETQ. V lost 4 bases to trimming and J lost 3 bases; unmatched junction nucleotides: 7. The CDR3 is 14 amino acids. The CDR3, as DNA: TGCGCCAGCAGCCCAGGCGGCGGGGGCTACGAGCAGTACTTC. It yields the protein CASSPGGGGYEQYF.

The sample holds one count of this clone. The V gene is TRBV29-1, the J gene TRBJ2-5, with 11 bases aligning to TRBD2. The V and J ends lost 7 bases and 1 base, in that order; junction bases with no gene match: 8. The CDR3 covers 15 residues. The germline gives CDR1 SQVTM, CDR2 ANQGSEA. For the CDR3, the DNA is TGCAGCGCCGAAGATAGCGGGAGGGCCCAAGAGACCCAGTACTTC. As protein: CSAEDSGRAQETQYF.

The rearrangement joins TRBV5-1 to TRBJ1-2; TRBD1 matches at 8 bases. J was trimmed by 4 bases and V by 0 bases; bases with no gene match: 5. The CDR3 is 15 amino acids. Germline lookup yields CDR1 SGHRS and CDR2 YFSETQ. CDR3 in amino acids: CASSLGGQAAYGYTF. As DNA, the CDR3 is TGCGCCAGCAGCTTGGGGGGACAGGCTGCCTATGGCTACACCTTC.

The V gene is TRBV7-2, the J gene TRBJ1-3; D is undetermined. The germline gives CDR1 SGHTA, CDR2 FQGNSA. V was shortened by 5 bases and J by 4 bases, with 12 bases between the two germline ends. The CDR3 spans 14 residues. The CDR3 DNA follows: TGTGCCAGCAGCGAGAGTAGCTCGGGAAACACCATATATTTT. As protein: CASSESSSGNTIYF.

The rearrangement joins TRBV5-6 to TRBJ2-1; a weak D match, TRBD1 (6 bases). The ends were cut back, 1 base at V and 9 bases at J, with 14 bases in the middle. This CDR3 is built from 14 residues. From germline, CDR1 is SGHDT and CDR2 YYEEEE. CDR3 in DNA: TGTGCCAGCAGCTTGTCCAGGGGTGGATTTGAGCAGTTCTTC. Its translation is CASSLSRGGFEQFF.

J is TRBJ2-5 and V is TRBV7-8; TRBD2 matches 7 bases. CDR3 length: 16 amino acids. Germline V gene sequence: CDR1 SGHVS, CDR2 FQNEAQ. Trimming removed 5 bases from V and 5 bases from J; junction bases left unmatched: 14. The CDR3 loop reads CASSPSWGGGRETQYF. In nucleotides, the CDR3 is TGTGCCAGCAGCCCCAGCTGGGGGGGAGGTAGGGAGACCCAGTACTTC. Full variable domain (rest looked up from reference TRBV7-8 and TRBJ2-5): GAGVSQSPRYKVAKRGQDVALRCDPISGHVSLFWYQQALGQGPEFLTYFQNEAQLDKSGLPSDRFFAERPEGSVSTLKIQRTQQEDSAVYLCASSPSWGGGRETQYFGPGTRLLVL.

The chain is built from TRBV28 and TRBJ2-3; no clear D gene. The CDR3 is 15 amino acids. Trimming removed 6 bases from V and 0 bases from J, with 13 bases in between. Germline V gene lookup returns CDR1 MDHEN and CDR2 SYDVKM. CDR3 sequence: CASSFAGPSTDTQYF. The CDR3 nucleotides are TGTGCCAGCAGCTTTGCAGGTCCTAGCACAGATACGCAGTATTTT.

CDR3 loop: CASSLGGYGYTF. The CDR3 coding sequence is TGTGCCAGCAGTTTAGGGGGGTATGGCTACACCTTC. This chain uses TRBV28 with TRBJ1-2; D is possibly TRBD1 (5 bases). Germline V gene lookup returns CDR1 MDHEN and CDR2 SYDVKM. V was cut by 2 bases and J by 5 bases, with 6 bases left in between. This CDR3 contains 12 residues.

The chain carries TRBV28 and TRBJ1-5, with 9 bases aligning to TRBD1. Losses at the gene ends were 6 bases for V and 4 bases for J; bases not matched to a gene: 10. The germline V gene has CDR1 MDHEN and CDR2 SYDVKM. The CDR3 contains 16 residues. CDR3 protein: CASSSPGQGWNQPQHF. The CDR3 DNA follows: TGTGCCAGCAGCTCACCCGGACAGGGGTGGAATCAGCCCCAGCATTTT.

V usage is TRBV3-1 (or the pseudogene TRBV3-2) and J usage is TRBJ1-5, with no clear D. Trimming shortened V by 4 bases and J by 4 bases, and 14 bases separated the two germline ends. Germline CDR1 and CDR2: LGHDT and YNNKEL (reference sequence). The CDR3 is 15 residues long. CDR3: CASSRPGGHNQPQHF. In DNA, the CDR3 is TGTGCCAGCAGCCGCCCGGGAGGGCATAATCAGCCCCAGCATTTT.

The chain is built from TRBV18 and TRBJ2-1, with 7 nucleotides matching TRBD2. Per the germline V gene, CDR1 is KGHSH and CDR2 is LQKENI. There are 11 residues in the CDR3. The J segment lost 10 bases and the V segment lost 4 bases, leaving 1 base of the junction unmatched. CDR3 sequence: CASSQGLEQFF. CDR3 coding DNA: TGTGCCAGCTCACAGGGACTAGAGCAGTTCTTC. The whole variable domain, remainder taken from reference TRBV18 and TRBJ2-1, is NAGVMQNPRHLVRRRGQEARLRCSPMKGHSHVYWYRQLPEEGLKFMVYLQKENIIDESGMPKERFSAEFPKEGPSILRIQQVVRGDSAAYFCASSQGLEQFFGPGTRLTVL.